This TCR beta chain was identified in a study of regulatory T cells in long-lasting Graves disease. Study-level information: The study counted Graves' disease as persistent given over 5 years of antithyroid drugs and positive TSH receptor antibodies.

Time point specified: persistent/refractory GD, antithyroid drugs over 5 years with positive TRAb. Preparation of the TCR library used RNA extracted from PBMCs. The CDR3 length is 14 residues. V was clipped by 3 bases and J by 8 bases; unmatched bases: 4. Construction of TCR beta libraries relied on iRepertoire HTBI primers and on Arm-PCR targeting CDR3 regions. TCRdb re-analysed the multiplex PCR reads in MiXCR, keeping a single row per CDR3 protein. Of 650,000 to 700,000 distinct CDR3 sequences listed, roughly 30% are singletons. This chain uses TRBV12-3 or TRBV12-4 with TRBJ1-6; 7 bases map to TRBD1. This TCR came from a female donor with Graves disease. Sequenced here: peripheral blood mononuclear cells (PBMCs), sampled when the disease was refractory, from a patient treated with antithyroid drugs. Here the CDR3 reads CASSFGTVHSPLHF. The CDR3 DNA follows: TGTGCCAGCAGTTTTGGGACAGTGCATTCACCCCTCCACTTT.